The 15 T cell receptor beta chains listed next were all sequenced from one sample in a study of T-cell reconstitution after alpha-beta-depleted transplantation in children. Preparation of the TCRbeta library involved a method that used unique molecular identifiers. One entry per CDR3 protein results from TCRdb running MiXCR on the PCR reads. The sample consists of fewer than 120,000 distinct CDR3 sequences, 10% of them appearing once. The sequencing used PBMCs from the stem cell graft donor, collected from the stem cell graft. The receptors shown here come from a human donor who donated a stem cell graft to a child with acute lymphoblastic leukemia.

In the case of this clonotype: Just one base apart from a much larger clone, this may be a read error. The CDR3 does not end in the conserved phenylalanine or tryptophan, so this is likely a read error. CDR3 nucleotide sequence: TGTGCCAGCAGCTTATCTGGAGGAGCTTTCTTG. Encoded protein: CASSLSGGAFL. The chain employs TRBV7-9 and TRBJ1-1; D is ambiguous. Germline CDR1 reads SEHNR; CDR2 reads FQNEAQ (reference sequence). V lost 2 bases, J lost 10 bases, and 8 bases lay in between. The CDR3 runs 11 residues.

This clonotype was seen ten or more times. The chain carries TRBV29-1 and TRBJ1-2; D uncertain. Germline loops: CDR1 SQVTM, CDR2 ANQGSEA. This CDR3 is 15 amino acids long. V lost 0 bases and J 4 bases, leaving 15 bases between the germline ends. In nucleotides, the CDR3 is TGCAGCGTTGAAGACCCCCCTTACGGATCCTATGGCTACACCTTC. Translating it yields CSVEDPPYGSYGYTF.

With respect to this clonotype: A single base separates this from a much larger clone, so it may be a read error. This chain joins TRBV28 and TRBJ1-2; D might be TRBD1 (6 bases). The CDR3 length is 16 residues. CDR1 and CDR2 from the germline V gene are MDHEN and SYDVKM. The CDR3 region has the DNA TGTGCCAGAAGTTGGCCCAGGGGCGGGGAGGGCTATGGCTACACCTTC. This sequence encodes CARSWPRGGEGYGYTF.

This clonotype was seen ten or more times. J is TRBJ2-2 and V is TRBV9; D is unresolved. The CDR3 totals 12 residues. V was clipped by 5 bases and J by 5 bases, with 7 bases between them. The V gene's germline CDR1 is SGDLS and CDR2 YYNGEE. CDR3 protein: CASRQQTGELFF. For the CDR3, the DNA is TGTGCCAGCAGACAGCAGACCGGGGAGCTGTTTTTT.

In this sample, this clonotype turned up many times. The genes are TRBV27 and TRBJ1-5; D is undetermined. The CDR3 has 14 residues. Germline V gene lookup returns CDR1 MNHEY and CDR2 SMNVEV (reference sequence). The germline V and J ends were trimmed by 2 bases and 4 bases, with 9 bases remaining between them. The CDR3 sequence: CASSLRRVNQPQHF. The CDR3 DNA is TGTGCCAGCAGTTTACGAAGGGTGAATCAGCCCCAGCATTTT.

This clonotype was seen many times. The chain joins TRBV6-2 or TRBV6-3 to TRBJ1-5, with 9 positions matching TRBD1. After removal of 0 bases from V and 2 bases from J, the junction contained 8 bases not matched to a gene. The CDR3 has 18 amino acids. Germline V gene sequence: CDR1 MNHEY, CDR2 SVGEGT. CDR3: CASSYSNRGPRGNQPQHF. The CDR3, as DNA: TGTGCCAGCAGTTACTCCAACAGGGGGCCTAGGGGCAATCAGCCCCAGCATTTT.

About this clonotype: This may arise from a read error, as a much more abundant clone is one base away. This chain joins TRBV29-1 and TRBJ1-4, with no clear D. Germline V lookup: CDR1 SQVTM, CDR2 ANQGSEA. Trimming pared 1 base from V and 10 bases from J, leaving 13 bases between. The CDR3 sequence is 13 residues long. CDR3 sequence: CSVEVPLGPKLFF. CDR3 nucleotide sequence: TGCAGCGTTGAAGTCCCCCTCGGGCCAAAACTGTTTTTT.

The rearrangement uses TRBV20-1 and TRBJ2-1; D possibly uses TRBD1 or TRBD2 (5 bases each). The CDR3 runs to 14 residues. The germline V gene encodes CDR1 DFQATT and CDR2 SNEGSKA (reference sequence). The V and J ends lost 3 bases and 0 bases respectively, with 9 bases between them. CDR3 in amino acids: CSASGGSSYNEQFF. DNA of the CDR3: TGCAGTGCTAGTGGGGGAAGCTCCTACAATGAGCAGTTCTTC.

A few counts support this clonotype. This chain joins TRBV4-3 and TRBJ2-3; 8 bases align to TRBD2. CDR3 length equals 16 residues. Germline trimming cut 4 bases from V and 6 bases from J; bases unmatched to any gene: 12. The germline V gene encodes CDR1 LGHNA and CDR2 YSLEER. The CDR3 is CASSRLKSGSRDTQYF. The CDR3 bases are TGCGCCAGCAGCCGCCTTAAAAGCGGGAGCCGGGATACGCAGTATTTT.

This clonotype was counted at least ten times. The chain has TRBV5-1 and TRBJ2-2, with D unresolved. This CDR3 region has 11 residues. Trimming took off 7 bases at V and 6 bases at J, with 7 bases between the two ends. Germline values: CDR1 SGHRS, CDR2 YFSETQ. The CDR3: CASLESGELFF. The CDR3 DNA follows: TGCGCCAGCCTTGAGTCCGGGGAGCTGTTTTTT.

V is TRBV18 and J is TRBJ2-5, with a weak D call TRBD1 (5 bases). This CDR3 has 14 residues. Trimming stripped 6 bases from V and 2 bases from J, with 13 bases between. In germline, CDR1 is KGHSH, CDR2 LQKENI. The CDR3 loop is CASSPNQGQETQYF. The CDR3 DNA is TGTGCCAGCTCCCCCAATCAGGGACAAGAGACCCAGTACTTC.

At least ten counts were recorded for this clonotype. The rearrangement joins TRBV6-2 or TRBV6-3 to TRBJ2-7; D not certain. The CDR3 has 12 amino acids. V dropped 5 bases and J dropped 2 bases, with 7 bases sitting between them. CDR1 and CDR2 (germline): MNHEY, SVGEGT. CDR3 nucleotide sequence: TGTGCCAGCAGTGCAGATCCCTACGAGCAGTACTTC. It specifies CASSADPYEQYF.

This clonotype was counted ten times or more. CDR3 protein: CASRGENTEAFF. DNA for the CDR3: TGCGCCAGCAGGGGCGAGAACACTGAAGCTTTCTTT. The chain has TRBV5-1 and TRBJ1-1, with unresolved D. The V end was cut by 5 bases, the J end by 1 base, with 6 bases between. Per the germline V gene, CDR1 is SGHRS and CDR2 is YFSETQ. The CDR3 has 12 amino acids.

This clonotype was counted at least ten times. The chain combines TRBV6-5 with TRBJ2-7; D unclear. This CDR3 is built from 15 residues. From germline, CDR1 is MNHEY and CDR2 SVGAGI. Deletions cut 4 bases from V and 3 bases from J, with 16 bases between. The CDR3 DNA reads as TGTGCCAGCAGTTTAACAGTATACAGTCACTACGAGCAGTACTTC. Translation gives CASSLTVYSHYEQYF.

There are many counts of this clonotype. The CDR3: CASSHLQSLLANYGYTF. As DNA, the CDR3 is TGCGCCAGCAGCCACCTCCAATCCCTACTAGCTAACTATGGCTACACCTTC. This chain joins TRBV4-1 and TRBJ1-2; no clear D. The CDR3 is 17 residues long. Germline V CDR1 and CDR2: MGHRA, YSYEKL. The ends were cut back, 3 bases at V and 0 bases at J, with 17 bases in the middle.